This passage covers 13 T cell receptor beta chains from one sample sequenced in a study of blood T cell repertoires in COVID-19. TCRdb's table, derived via immunoSEQ multiplex PCR, lists solely in-frame clones and lacks some. The sample consists of 250,000 to 300,000 clones, 84% of them appearing once. The sequencing input was peripheral blood. The receptors shown here come from a man between 60 and 75 years old with acute or convalescent COVID-19.

This clone was recorded only once. The chain carries TRBV5-1 and TRBJ2-1; tentative D call: TRBD1 (6 bases). Germline CDR1 and CDR2: SGHRS and YFSETQ. V was pared by 0 bases and J by 2 bases, with 9 bases between. CDR3 length: 15 amino acids. The CDR3 sequence: CASSLVGAPYNEQFF. The CDR3 nucleotides read TGCGCCAGCAGCTTGGTGGGGGCCCCCTACAATGAGCAGTTCTTC.

Notes on this clone: The junction does not match germline at one end; this may be a read error. The chain combines TRBV7-6 with TRBJ1-6; tentative D call: TRBD1 (6 bases). This CDR3 is built from 16 residues. Germline V CDR1 and CDR2: SGHVS, FNYEAQ. CDR3 nucleotide sequence: TGTGCCAGCAGCTTAGCCTGGCAGGGGAATAACTCACCCCTCCACTTT. This codes for CASSLAWQGNNSPLHF.

The rearrangement links TRBV14 to TRBJ2-3; 13 bases map to TRBD2. J was trimmed by 4 bases and V by 3 bases; bases with no gene match: 4. The CDR3 runs 16 residues. Germline-derived CDR1 and CDR2 are SGHDN and FVKESK. The DNA of the CDR3 is TGTGCCAGCAGCCAGGTCACTAGCGGGGGGGCAGATACGCAGTATTTT. It translates to CASSQVTSGGADTQYF. Drawing the rest from reference TRBV14 and TRBJ2-3, the complete variable domain is EAGVTQFPSHSVIEKGQTVTLRCDPISGHDNLYWYRRVMGKEIKFLLHFVKESKQDESGMPNNRFLAERTGGTYSTLKVQPAELEDSGVYFCASSQVTSGGADTQYFGPGTRLTVL.

The chain couples TRBV28 to TRBJ1-4; TRBD1 might be the D (6 bases). V shed 6 bases and J shed 2 bases, with 19 bases lying between them. The CDR3 runs to 17 residues. CDR1 MDHEN and CDR2 SYDVKM come from the germline V gene. The CDR3 coding sequence is TGTGCCAGCAGCACCCGACAGGTGGTAACGACTAATGAAAAACTGTTTTTT. This gives the protein CASSTRQVVTTNEKLFF.

The chain couples TRBV10-2 to TRBJ2-7; perhaps TRBD2 as D (5 bases). The CDR3 contains 15 residues. V was shortened by 2 bases and J by 7 bases, with 18 bases between the two germline ends. Germline CDR1 and CDR2: WSHSY and SAAADI. The chain's CDR3 is CASSEGSSRSREQYF. The DNA of the CDR3 is TGCGCCAGCAGTGAGGGGAGCAGTCGGTCGCGAGAGCAGTACTTC.

V and J are TRBV19 and TRBJ1-2; D gene ambiguous. Trimming shortened V by 5 bases and J by 7 bases, and 11 bases separated the two germline ends. The germline V gene encodes CDR1 LNHDA and CDR2 SQIVND (reference sequence). The CDR3 runs to 12 residues. The CDR3 loop is CASSPSPGGYTF. Here the CDR3 DNA reads TGTGCCAGTAGTCCGAGCCCCGGTGGCTACACCTTC.

This chain links TRBV5-1 with TRBJ2-7; 8 bases line up with TRBD1. This CDR3 has 14 amino acids. V dropped 1 base and J dropped 4; count of bases not matched to a gene: 4. Germline V lookup: CDR1 SGHRS, CDR2 YFSETQ. As DNA, the CDR3 is TGCGCCAGCAGCTTGCAGGGACAGGAGTACGAGCAGTACTTC. Encoded protein: CASSLQGQEYEQYF. The full variable domain, its missing parts supplied by reference TRBV5-1 and TRBJ2-7, is KAGVTQTPRYLIKTRGQQVTLSCSPISGHRSVSWYQQTPGQGLQFLFEYFSETQRNKGNFPGRFSGRQFSNSRSEMNVSTLELGDSALYLCASSLQGQEYEQYFGPGTRLTVT.

This chain links TRBV19 with TRBJ1-2; 9 bases match TRBD1. V lost 5 bases, J lost 5 bases, and 12 bases stayed unmatched. In germline, CDR1 is LNHDA, CDR2 SQIVND (reference sequence). The CDR3 has 16 residues. CDR3 DNA: TGTGCCAGTAGTCGAGACGGGACAGGGCTAGGGTATGGCTACACCTTC. The encoded protein is CASSRDGTGLGYGYTF.

This sequence joins TRBV7-3 and TRBJ1-1; no clear D gene. Germline CDR1 and CDR2: SGHTA and FQGTGA. The V gene lost 5 bases and the J gene lost 7 bases, with 14 bases spanning the gap. The CDR3 is 13 amino acids. CDR3 loop: CASSTSGSSEAFF. CDR3 DNA: TGTGCCAGCAGCACTTCGGGGTCAAGTGAAGCTTTCTTT.

This rearrangement joins TRBV5-1 to TRBJ1-4; D may be TRBD1 (5 bases). From germline, CDR1 is SGHRS and CDR2 YFSETQ. The ends were cut back, 4 bases at V and 3 bases at J, with 10 bases in the middle. CDR3 length: 14 amino acids. In nucleotides, the CDR3 is TGCGCCAGCAGCGGGGGGTCGGCTAATGAAAAACTGTTTTTT. Translation: CASSGGSANEKLFF.

The genes are TRBV10-3 and TRBJ2-7; possible D gene TRBD2, 5 bases. This CDR3 is 16 amino acids long. The germline V gene encodes CDR1 ENHRY and CDR2 SYGVKD. Trimming took off 0 bases at V and 2 bases at J, with 14 bases between the two ends. Written as DNA, the CDR3 is TGTGCCATCAGTGAGTCAGGAGGACTTCAAACCTACGAGCAGTACTTC. It yields the protein CAISESGGLQTYEQYF.

This clone was found once. The V and J genes are TRBV18 and TRBJ1-2; D is undetermined. This CDR3 contains 14 residues. CDR1 and CDR2 (germline): KGHSH, LQKENI. Trimming left V 0 bases short and J 5 bases short, with 10 bases between. The CDR3 protein is CASSPPGGNYGYTF. DNA for the CDR3: TGTGCCAGCTCACCACCGGGAGGGAATTATGGCTACACCTTC.

The V gene is TRBV3-1 (or the pseudogene TRBV3-2), the J gene TRBJ2-1; D perhaps matches TRBD2 (5 bases). Between the trimmed V and J ends, which lost 1 base and 16 bases, there was a span of 14 bases. The CDR3 totals 12 residues. Germline values: CDR1 LGHDT, CDR2 YNNKEL (reference sequence). The CDR3 DNA reads as TGTGCCAGCAGCCAAGGGACTCCCCCCGGCTTCTTC. Its translation is CASSQGTPPGFF.